This T cell receptor (beta chain) was recorded in a study of blood T cell repertoires in COVID-19. Study details: Collection of acute and convalescent COVID-19 samples took place in the United States, Italy and Spain. Sources were T cells, B-cell-depleted T cells, or PBMCs; the material itself was cDNA or gDNA.

In the source study's methods: Amplification from reference gene primers served as the basis for estimated nucleated cell counts. Sequencing used immunoSEQ multiplex PCR; TCRdb keeps in-frame clones, though not all of them. Clone size and the V and J calls come from that table; the DNA yielded D and trimming. This table holds 150,000 to 190,000 clones, approximately 90% found once. Germline V lookup: CDR1 MDHEN, CDR2 SYDVKM. Trimming removed 6 bases from V and 0 bases from J, with 8 bases in between. The CDR3 extends over 13 amino acids. This chain uses TRBV28 with TRBJ1-2; the D gene is possibly TRBD1 (5 bases). This TCR was recovered from a woman aged 40-49 years with acute or convalescent COVID-19. The sample was peripheral blood. As DNA, the CDR3 is TGTGCCAGCAGGCAGACAGCTAACTATGGCTACACCTTC. It yields the protein CASRQTANYGYTF.